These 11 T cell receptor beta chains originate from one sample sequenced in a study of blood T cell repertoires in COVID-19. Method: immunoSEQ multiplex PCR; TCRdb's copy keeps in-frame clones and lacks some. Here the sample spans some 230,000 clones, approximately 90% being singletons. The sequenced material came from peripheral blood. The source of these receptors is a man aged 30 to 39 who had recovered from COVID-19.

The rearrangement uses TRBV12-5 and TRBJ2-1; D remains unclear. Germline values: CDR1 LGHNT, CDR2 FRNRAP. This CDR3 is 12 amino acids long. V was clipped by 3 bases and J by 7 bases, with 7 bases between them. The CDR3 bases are TGTGCTAGTGGTTTTCACGGGAATGAGCAGTTCTTC. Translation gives CASGFHGNEQFF.

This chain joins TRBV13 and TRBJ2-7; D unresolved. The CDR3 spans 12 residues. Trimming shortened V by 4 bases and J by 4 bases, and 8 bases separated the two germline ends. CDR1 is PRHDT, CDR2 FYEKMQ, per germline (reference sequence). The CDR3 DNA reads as TGTGCCAGCAGCTCTATTAGTTACGAGCAGTACTTC. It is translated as CASSSISYEQYF.

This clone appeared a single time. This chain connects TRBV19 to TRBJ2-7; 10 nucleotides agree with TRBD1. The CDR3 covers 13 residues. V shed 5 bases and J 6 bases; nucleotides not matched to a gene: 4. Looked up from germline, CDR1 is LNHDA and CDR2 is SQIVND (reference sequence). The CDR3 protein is CASSSGQGLEQYF. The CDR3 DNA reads TGTGCCAGTAGTTCGGGACAGGGGCTCGAGCAGTACTTC.

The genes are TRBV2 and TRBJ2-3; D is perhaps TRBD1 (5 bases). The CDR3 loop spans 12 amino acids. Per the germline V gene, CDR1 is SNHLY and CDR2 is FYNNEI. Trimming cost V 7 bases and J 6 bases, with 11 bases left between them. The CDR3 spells CASNGHRDTQYF. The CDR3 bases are TGTGCCAGCAATGGACACCGGGATACGCAGTATTTT.

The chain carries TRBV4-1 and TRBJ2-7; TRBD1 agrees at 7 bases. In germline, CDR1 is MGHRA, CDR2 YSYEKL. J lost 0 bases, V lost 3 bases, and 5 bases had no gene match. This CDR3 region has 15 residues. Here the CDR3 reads CASSHGTASSYEQYF. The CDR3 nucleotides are TGCGCCAGCAGCCACGGGACAGCGAGCTCCTACGAGCAGTACTTC.

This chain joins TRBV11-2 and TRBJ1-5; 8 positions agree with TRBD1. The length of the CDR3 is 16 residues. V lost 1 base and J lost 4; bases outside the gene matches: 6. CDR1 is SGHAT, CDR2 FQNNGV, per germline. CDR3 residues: CASSLGTGGGNQPQHF. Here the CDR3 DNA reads TGTGCCAGCAGCTTAGGAACAGGGGGGGGTAATCAGCCCCAGCATTTT.

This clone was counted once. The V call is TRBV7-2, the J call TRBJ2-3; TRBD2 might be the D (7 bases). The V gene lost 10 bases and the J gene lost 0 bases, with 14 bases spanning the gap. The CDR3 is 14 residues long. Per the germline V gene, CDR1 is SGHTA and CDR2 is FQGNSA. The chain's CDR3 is CATARGASTDTQYF. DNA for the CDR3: TGTGCCACTGCCCGGGGGGCTAGCACAGATACGCAGTATTTT.

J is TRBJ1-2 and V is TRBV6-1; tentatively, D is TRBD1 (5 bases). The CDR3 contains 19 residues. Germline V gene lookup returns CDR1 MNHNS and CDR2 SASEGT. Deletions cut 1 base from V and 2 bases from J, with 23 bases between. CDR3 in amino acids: CASSEGDWQASPLNYGYTF. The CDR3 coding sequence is TGTGCCAGCAGTGAAGGGGACTGGCAGGCCTCCCCTTTAAACTATGGCTACACCTTC.

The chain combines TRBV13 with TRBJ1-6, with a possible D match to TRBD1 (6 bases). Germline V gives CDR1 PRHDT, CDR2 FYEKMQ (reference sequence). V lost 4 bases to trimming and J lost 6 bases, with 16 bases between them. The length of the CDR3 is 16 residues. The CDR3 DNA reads TGTGCCAGCAGCTACACAGGGTCCACGCCTAATTCACCCCTCCACTTT. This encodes CASSYTGSTPNSPLHF.

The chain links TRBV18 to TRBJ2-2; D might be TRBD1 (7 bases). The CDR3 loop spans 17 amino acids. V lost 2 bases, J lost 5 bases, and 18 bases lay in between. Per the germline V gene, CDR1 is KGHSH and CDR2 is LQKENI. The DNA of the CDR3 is TGTGCCAGCTCACCAGCGATGACAGGGAGGAGGACCGGGGAGCTGTTTTTT. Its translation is CASSPAMTGRRTGELFF.

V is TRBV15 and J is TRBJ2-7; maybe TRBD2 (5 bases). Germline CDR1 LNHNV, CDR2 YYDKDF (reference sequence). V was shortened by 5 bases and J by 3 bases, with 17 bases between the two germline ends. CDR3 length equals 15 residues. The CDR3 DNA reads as TGTGCCACCAGCCCTCAGGACCAACGGGGCTACGAGCAGTACTTC. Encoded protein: CATSPQDQRGYEQYF.